This TCR beta chain came from a study of cytomegalovirus exposure and HLA in healthy donors. Study-level results: Association of under 20,000 TCR beta sequences with HLA alleles was found at 0.05 false discovery rate in a later analysis. Association of a missense DCLRE1C variant with TCR beta V- and J-gene trimming was reported in a later analysis. In vitro confirmation showed a few CMV-associated chains to be CMV antigen specific. Prediction of most subjects' HLA-A and HLA-B alleles by TCR beta sequences was reportedly accurate.

A note on this clone: Its antigen is as yet unknown.

Trimming removed 1 base at V and 0 bases at J, with 4 bases between. This CDR3 is 14 amino acids long. Per the germline V gene, CDR1 is SGHRS and CDR2 is YFSETQ. The PCR used 60 Vbeta and 13 Jbeta primers. TCRdb's copy holds only in-frame clones and misses some; the assay was immunoSEQ multiplex PCR. The sample lists roughly 150,000 clones; about 75% were seen once. The origin of this receptor is a woman under 40 in good health and CMV-seronegative. The V gene is TRBV5-1, the J gene TRBJ1-4; D gene ambiguous. The specimen sequenced was PBMCs. CDR3 sequence: CASSLTATNEKLFF. Written as DNA, the CDR3 is TGCGCCAGCAGCTTGACAGCAACTAATGAAAAACTGTTTTTT.